Shown below are 15 T cell receptor beta chains from a single sample sequenced in a study of T cells after yellow fever vaccination. TCRdb independently ran MiXCR on the 5' RACE reads; one entry per CDR3 protein. The table includes 180,000 or so distinct CDR3 sequences, roughly 11% detected once. Sequenced here: CD8+ T cells sorted from PBMCs, sampled 15 days after the yellow fever booster vaccination. The source is a man between 18 and 29 years old who received the YFV17D yellow fever vaccine.

This clonotype occurred a few times. The rearrangement joins TRBV6-1 to TRBJ1-1; D unresolved. Trimming took off 6 bases at V and 1 base at J, with 9 bases between the two ends. This CDR3 comprises 13 residues. Germline CDR1 MNHNS, CDR2 SASEGT. As DNA, the CDR3 is TGTGCCAGCAGAGGACTGACGAACACTGAAGCTTTCTTT. This sequence encodes CASRGLTNTEAFF.

There are a few counts of this clonotype. The V and J genes are TRBV7-9 and TRBJ1-2; the D is unclear. Germline CDR1 reads SEHNR; CDR2 reads FQNEAQ (reference sequence). The germline V and J ends were trimmed by 2 bases and 4 bases, with 8 bases remaining between them. The CDR3 runs to 13 residues. Here the CDR3 DNA reads TGTGCCAGCAGCTTATATGTCCCCTATGGCTACACCTTC. Its translation: CASSLYVPYGYTF.

The V and J genes are TRBV5-8 and TRBJ2-1; possible D gene TRBD1, 5 bases. Trimming left V 8 bases short and J 10 bases short, with 19 bases between. CDR3 length: 13 residues. Per the germline V gene, CDR1 is SGHTS and CDR2 is YDEGEE. Written as DNA, the CDR3 is TGTGCCAGTGTCTCGCGACAGATGGTCGAGCAGTTCTTC. Amino acid sequence: CASVSRQMVEQFF.

A few counts support this clonotype. This CDR3 reads CASSQETSGDQETQYF. Written as DNA, the CDR3 is TGTGCCAGCAGCCAAGAAACTAGCGGGGACCAAGAGACCCAGTACTTC. The chain employs TRBV3-1 and TRBJ2-5; TRBD2 aligns across 10 bases. The CDR3 has 16 residues. CDR1 and CDR2 (germline): LGHDT, YNNKEL (reference sequence). V was clipped by 0 bases and J by 0 bases; unmatched bases: 1.

This clonotype showed up just a few times. This chain uses TRBV28 with TRBJ2-5, with D possibly being TRBD2 (5 bases). The CDR3 has 15 amino acids. Deletions cut 1 base from V and 2 bases from J, with 11 bases between. The germline gives CDR1 MDHEN, CDR2 SYDVKM. The CDR3 nucleotides read TGTGCCAGCAGTTTATATTCACTAGTTCAAGAGACCCAGTACTTC. Translation gives CASSLYSLVQETQYF.

This clonotype was counted only a few times. This chain joins TRBV7-9 and TRBJ1-4; D gene unclear. This CDR3 is 16 amino acids long. V lost 5 bases and J lost 7, with 20 bases in between. Germline lookup yields CDR1 SEHNR and CDR2 FQNEAQ (reference sequence). Here the CDR3 reads CASSPPRTTPVEKLFF. The CDR3 DNA is TGTGCCAGCAGCCCCCCAAGAACTACCCCCGTTGAAAAACTGTTTTTT.

This clonotype was detected only a few times. The chain uses TRBV6-5 and TRBJ1-6, with unresolved D. The CDR3 spans 15 residues. V was clipped by 0 bases and J by 7 bases, with 10 bases between them. The germline gives CDR1 MNHEY, CDR2 SVGAGI. CDR3 nucleotide sequence: TGTGCCAGCAGTTACTCGACCAGCAACAATTCACCCCTCCACTTT. Translating it yields CASSYSTSNNSPLHF.

This chain uses TRBV6-2 or TRBV6-3 with TRBJ2-1; 9 positions agree with TRBD2. The V segment lost 0 bases and the J segment 4 bases; nucleotides outside the gene matches: 7. The CDR3 consists of 17 residues. Germline assignment: CDR1 MNHEY and CDR2 SVGEGT. The CDR3, as DNA: TGTGCCAGCAGTTACTCGAGGTCTAGCGGGGATTACAATGAGCAGTTCTTC. Its translation is CASSYSRSSGDYNEQFF.

The chain has TRBV7-6 and TRBJ2-1, with TRBD1 matching 7 bases. Germline CDR1 reads SGHVS; CDR2 reads FNYEAQ. J was trimmed by 6 bases and V by 6 bases; bases with no gene match: 17. This CDR3 has 17 amino acids. The CDR3 reads CASSLRQGFVRANEQFF. For the CDR3, the DNA is TGTGCCAGCAGTCTTAGACAGGGTTTCGTCCGAGCCAATGAGCAGTTCTTC.

This clonotype turned up a few times. The gene calls are TRBV20-1 and TRBJ2-7; D is ambiguous. Germline V lookup: CDR1 DFQATT, CDR2 SNEGSKA (reference sequence). This CDR3 is built from 11 residues. Trimming cost V 5 bases and J 6 bases, with 11 bases left between them. CDR3 in DNA: TGCAGTGCTCCGTTGGGGTCCGAGCAGTACTTC. Its protein product is CSAPLGSEQYF.

In its sample, this clonotype was seen a few times. A much larger clone differs from this one at a single base, so this may be a read error. The CDR3 loop is CASNFGPGANVLTF. DNA of the CDR3: TGTGCCAGCAACTTCGGGCCTGGGGCCAACGTCCTGACTTTC. J is TRBJ2-6 and V is TRBV5-4; D is undetermined. Trimming pared 6 bases from V and 2 bases from J, leaving 9 bases between. CDR3 length equals 14 residues. Germline CDR1 reads SGHNT; CDR2 reads YYREEE (reference sequence).

The V gene is TRBV7-6, the J gene TRBJ1-1, with D possibly being TRBD1 (6 bases). Germline CDR1 is SGHVS and CDR2 is FNYEAQ. The CDR3 sequence is 13 residues long. The V and J ends lost 2 bases and 6 bases respectively, with 10 bases between them. CDR3 nucleotides: TGTGCCAGCAGCTTAAGGGGGAGGGCTGAAGCTTTCTTT. Residues: CASSLRGRAEAFF. The full variable domain, rest sourced from reference TRBV7-6 and TRBJ1-1, is GAGVSQSPRYKVTKRGQDVALRCDPISGHVSLYWYRQALGQGPEFLTYFNYEAQQDKSGLPNDRFSAERPEGSISTLTIQRTEQRDSAMYRCASSLRGRAEAFFGQGTRLTVV.

CDR3 region: CASSRPLRDGELFF. The CDR3 nucleotides read TGTGCCAGCAGCCGCCCCTTACGAGACGGGGAGCTGTTTTTT. The V and J genes are TRBV7-2 and TRBJ2-2; no clear D. Germline V gives CDR1 SGHTA, CDR2 FQGNSA. This CDR3 is built from 14 residues. The V end lost 5 bases, the J end lost 7 bases, and 14 bases lay between the germline ends.

This clonotype was observed a handful of times. The V and J genes are TRBV7-2 and TRBJ1-2; 9 bases agree with TRBD1. The germline gives CDR1 SGHTA, CDR2 FQGNSA. V lost 5 bases and J lost 7; bases outside the gene matches: 11. The CDR3 has 15 residues. CDR3: CASSPLPDRGSGYTF. For the CDR3, the DNA is TGTGCCAGCAGCCCCTTACCGGACAGGGGATCTGGCTACACCTTC.

This clonotype has only a few counts. The chain uses TRBV11-2 and TRBJ2-1, with 9 bases aligning to TRBD1. Trimming took 8 bases from V and 2 from J; bases not matched to a gene: 1. The CDR3 extends over 13 amino acids. Germline V gene data show CDR1 as SGHAT and CDR2 as FQNNGV. The chain's CDR3 is CASDRGAYNEQFF. CDR3 coding DNA: TGTGCCAGCGACAGGGGGGCCTACAATGAGCAGTTCTTC.